These 3 T cell receptor beta chains share one sample of origin, sequenced in a study of cytotoxic CD8 clonotypes in ibrutinib-treated CLL. TCRdb's copy holds only in-frame clones and misses some; the assay was immunoSEQ multiplex PCR. The repertoire holds about 84,000 clones, with around 83% as singletons. The material was PBMCs, obtained before ibrutinib treatment. The source of these receptors is a human donor with chronic lymphocytic leukemia.

The chain has TRBV6-5 and TRBJ2-2, with D unclear. Trimming stripped 7 bases from V and 4 bases from J, with 10 bases between. The CDR3 runs to 13 residues. Germline assignment: CDR1 MNHEY and CDR2 SVGAGI. Here the CDR3 DNA reads TGTGCCAGCATACGACCGAGCACCGGGGAGCTGTTTTTT. This gives the protein CASIRPSTGELFF.

The CDR3 sequence: CASSLETGSNQPQHF. In DNA form, the CDR3 reads TGTGCCAGCAGCTTGGAGACAGGTAGCAATCAGCCCCAGCATTTT. V usage is TRBV5-5 and J usage is TRBJ1-5, with a tentative D call TRBD1 (6 bases). CDR3 size: 15 residues. The V end lost 0 bases, the J end lost 0 bases, and 7 bases lay between the germline ends. The germline CDR1 and CDR2 sequences are SGHKS and YYEKEE (reference sequence).

This chain uses TRBV4-1 with TRBJ1-5; a weak D match, TRBD1 (5 bases). Trimming shortened V by 1 base and J by 4 bases, and 8 bases separated the two germline ends. This CDR3 has 14 amino acids. The germline V gene has CDR1 MGHRA and CDR2 YSYEKL. The CDR3 loop is CASSQVGGNQPQHF. CDR3 DNA: TGCGCCAGCAGCCAAGTGGGGGGGAATCAGCCCCAGCATTTT.